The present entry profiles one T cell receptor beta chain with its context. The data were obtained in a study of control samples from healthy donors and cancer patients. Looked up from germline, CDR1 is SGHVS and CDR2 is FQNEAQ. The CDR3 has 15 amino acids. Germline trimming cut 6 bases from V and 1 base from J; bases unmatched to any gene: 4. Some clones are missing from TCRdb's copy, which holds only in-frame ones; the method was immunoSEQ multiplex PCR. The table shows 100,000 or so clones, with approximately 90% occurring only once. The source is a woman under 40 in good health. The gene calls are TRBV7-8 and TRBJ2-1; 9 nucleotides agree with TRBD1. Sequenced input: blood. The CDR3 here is CASSRQGVSYNEQFF. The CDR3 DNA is TGTGCCAGCAGTCGACAGGGGGTGTCCTACAATGAGCAGTTCTTC.